This TCR beta chain was documented in a study of PD-1 blockade in classical Hodgkin lymphoma. Study results and caveats: Lower baseline TCR diversity marked trial partial responders and progressors.

A word on this clone: The antigen is undetermined.

Trimming shortened V by 4 bases and J by 8 bases, and 18 bases separated the two germline ends. This CDR3 has 15 residues. Per germline, CDR1 ENHRY and CDR2 SYGVKD. Time point denoted: cycle 4 day 1 (C4D1), after five to seven weeks of nivolumab. The patients all showed relapse after autologous stem cell transplantation, while their brentuximab vedotin exposure varied. Under best response, outcomes were complete response, partial response or progressive disease. Sequencing used immunoSEQ multiplex PCR; TCRdb keeps in-frame clones, though not all of them. The sample consists of approximately 20,000 clones, 60% to 85% of them appearing once.

Sample: peripheral blood mononuclear cells (PBMCs), taken before the fourth cycle of nivolumab. The chain uses TRBV10-3 and TRBJ2-1; no firm D call. The receptor was isolated from a human donor with classical Hodgkin lymphoma. The CDR3 loop reads CAISADTSLRDEQFF. The DNA of the CDR3 is TGTGCCATCAGTGCTGACACCAGCCTTAGGGATGAGCAGTTCTTC.